These 32 T cell receptor beta chains originate from one sample sequenced in a study of blood T cell repertoires in COVID-19. The data were produced by immunoSEQ multiplex PCR, yet TCRdb's version contains in-frame clones alone and is incomplete. The profile shows over 90,000 clones, over 70% of them singletons. Sequencing used peripheral blood. The source of these receptors is a man in his 60s with acute or convalescent COVID-19.

The J gene is TRBJ1-4, the V gene TRBV9, with 11 positions matching TRBD1. The junction had 1 base not matched to a gene; V was cut back by 1 base and J by 5 bases. This CDR3 is 15 amino acids long. Germline V gene sequence: CDR1 SGDLS, CDR2 YYNGEE. CDR3 DNA: TGTGCCAGCAGCGTAAGGGACAGGGGGAATGAAAAACTGTTTTTT. It codes for CASSVRDRGNEKLFF. The variable domain in full, with the rest retrieved from reference TRBV9 and TRBJ1-4, is DSGVTQTPKHLITATGQRVTLRCSPRSGDLSVYWYQQSLDQGLQFLIQYYNGEERAKGNILERFSAQQFPDLHSELNLSSLELGDSALYFCASSVRDRGNEKLFFGSGTQLSVL.

This sequence joins TRBV14 and TRBJ1-5, with D uncertain. Looked up from germline, CDR1 is SGHDN and CDR2 is FVKESK. CDR3 length: 13 amino acids. V was pared by 0 bases and J by 5 bases, with 5 bases between. The DNA for the CDR3 is TGTGCCAGCAGCCAAGATCTAGATCAGCCCCAGCATTTT. Translated, it gives CASSQDLDQPQHF. Supplemented by reference TRBV14 and TRBJ1-5, the full variable domain reads EAGVTQFPSHSVIEKGQTVTLRCDPISGHDNLYWYRRVMGKEIKFLLHFVKESKQDESGMPNNRFLAERTGGTYSTLKVQPAELEDSGVYFCASSQDLDQPQHFGDGTRLSIL.

The chain has TRBV7-8 and TRBJ2-5; TRBD2 aligns across 8 bases. Germline CDR1 is SGHVS and CDR2 is FQNEAQ. The CDR3 consists of 16 residues. The trim removed 4 bases at V and 3 bases at J, leaving 10 bases unmatched. CDR3 region: CASSWPRGGRKETQYF. The CDR3, as DNA: TGTGCCAGCAGCTGGCCCCGGGGGGGGCGCAAAGAGACCCAGTACTTC.

CDR3 coding DNA: TGTGCCAGCAGCTTAGTGGGGCTAGCGGGTGCCTACGAGCAGTACTTC. This sequence encodes CASSLVGLAGAYEQYF. This chain uses TRBV7-2 with TRBJ2-7; TRBD2 matches at 8 bases. Trimming removed 1 base from V and 2 bases from J; junction bases left unmatched: 7. The germline V gene has CDR1 SGHTA and CDR2 FQGNSA. This CDR3 region has 16 residues.

V usage is TRBV5-1 and J usage is TRBJ2-1, with a weak D call TRBD2 (6 bases). Trimming took 2 bases from V and 9 from J, leaving 12 bases between them. Germline-derived CDR1 and CDR2 are SGHRS and YFSETQ. The CDR3 runs to 13 residues. The CDR3 protein is CASSLVGGFEQFF. CDR3 bases: TGCGCCAGCAGCTTAGTTGGGGGGTTTGAGCAGTTCTTC.

The count of this clone is one. The chain joins TRBV4-1 to TRBJ1-1, with 7 bases fitting TRBD1. In germline, CDR1 is MGHRA, CDR2 YSYEKL. The V gene end was trimmed by 8 bases and the J gene end by 11 bases; junction bases not matched to a gene: 17. CDR3 length: 14 residues. The CDR3 protein is CASRSPGAQQGAFF. The DNA of the CDR3 is TGCGCCAGCCGGTCACCAGGCGCACAACAGGGGGCTTTCTTT.

The genes are TRBV6-4 and TRBJ2-1; D possibly corresponds to TRBD2 (5 bases). Trimming took off 5 bases at V and 2 bases at J, with 13 bases between the two ends. Germline loops: CDR1 MRHNA, CDR2 SNTAGT. There are 15 residues in the CDR3. CDR3 protein: CASSPRSGTYNEQFF. The CDR3 DNA is TGTGCCAGCAGTCCGCGATCGGGAACCTACAATGAGCAGTTCTTC.

V usage is TRBV14 and J usage is TRBJ2-1; 8 positions match TRBD2. This CDR3 has 17 residues. V was pared by 1 base and J by 0 bases, with 5 bases of the junction left unmatched. The germline CDR1 and CDR2 sequences are SGHDN and FVKESK. The chain's CDR3 is CASSQGRTSGSYNEQFF. CDR3 sequence (DNA): TGTGCCAGCAGCCAAGGAAGAACTAGCGGCTCCTACAATGAGCAGTTCTTC.

The chain employs TRBV25-1 and TRBJ2-2; weak D call: TRBD1 (5 bases). CDR1 and CDR2 (germline): MGHDK, SYGVNS. The CDR3 has 16 residues. The V gene lost 2 bases and the J gene lost 1 base, with 11 bases spanning the gap. The CDR3 is CASSEGEQENTGELFF. Written as DNA, the CDR3 is TGTGCCAGCAGTGAAGGGGAACAGGAGAACACCGGGGAGCTGTTTTTT.

This chain joins TRBV20-1 and TRBJ2-5, with D possibly matching TRBD1 (6 bases). The V and J ends lost 3 bases and 1 base respectively, with 12 bases between them. The CDR3 sequence is 14 residues long. The germline V gene encodes CDR1 DFQATT and CDR2 SNEGSKA (reference sequence). Here the CDR3 DNA reads TGCAGTGCTAGTGTGCAGGGGCGCCAAGAGACCCAGTACTTC. Translation gives CSASVQGRQETQYF.

V usage is TRBV6-2 or TRBV6-3 and J usage is TRBJ2-7, with D unclear. The CDR3 totals 15 residues. CDR1 and CDR2 from the germline V gene are MNHEY and SVGEGT. The V end lost 4 bases, the J end lost 0 bases, and 13 bases lay between the germline ends. The CDR3 bases are TGTGCCAGCAGTTCACCTAGTTACGCCTCCTACGAGCAGTACTTC. It yields the protein CASSSPSYASYEQYF.

The chain is built from TRBV5-5 and TRBJ2-7; D ambiguous. Trimming left V 0 bases short and J 1 base short, with 8 bases between. CDR1 and CDR2 from the germline V gene are SGHKS and YYEKEE (reference sequence). The CDR3 is made up of 14 amino acids. CDR3 sequence: CASSLDAGSYEQYF. The CDR3 DNA follows: TGTGCCAGCAGCTTGGACGCAGGTTCCTACGAGCAGTACTTC.

The rearrangement links TRBV5-6 to TRBJ2-5, with 10 bases matching TRBD1. The length of the CDR3 is 15 residues. Germline CDR1 SGHDT, CDR2 YYEEEE. V was pared by 1 base and J by 2 bases, with 2 bases of the junction left unmatched. The CDR3 DNA follows: TGTGCCAGCAGCTTGTGGACAGGGGGGCAAGAGACCCAGTACTTC. This sequence encodes CASSLWTGGQETQYF.

This sequence joins TRBV24-1 and TRBJ1-2, with TRBD1 as a possible D gene (5 bases). V was trimmed by 0 bases and J by 7 bases, leaving 11 bases between them. The CDR3 is 14 amino acids. From germline, CDR1 is KGHDR and CDR2 SFDVKD. The CDR3 nucleotides are TGTGCCACCAGTGATTTGCATCCAGGGTTTGGCTACACCTTC. Its translation is CATSDLHPGFGYTF.

V and J are TRBV20-1 and TRBJ2-3; 16 bases agree with TRBD2. CDR3 length: 16 amino acids. V shed 3 bases, J shed 5 bases, and the junction held 5 bases outside the gene matches. Per the germline V gene, CDR1 is DFQATT and CDR2 is SNEGSKA (reference sequence). CDR3 nucleotide sequence: TGCAGTGCTAGTTCGGGACTAGCGGGGGGGGTAGATACGCAGTATTTT. As protein: CSASSGLAGGVDTQYF.

The CDR3, as DNA: TGTGCCAGCATTGCTGGACTCATGGGGGGAAACACCATATATTTT. It translates to CASIAGLMGGNTIYF. The J gene is TRBJ1-3, the V gene TRBV6-5; D remains ambiguous. V lost 7 bases and J 4 bases, leaving 17 bases between the germline ends. CDR1 is MNHEY, CDR2 SVGAGI, per germline. This CDR3 contains 15 residues.

The chain is built from TRBV27 and TRBJ1-6, with D possibly matching TRBD1 (6 bases). Germline CDR1 is MNHEY and CDR2 is SMNVEV (reference sequence). The CDR3 is made up of 15 amino acids. The ends were cut back, 6 bases at V and 0 bases at J, with 9 bases in the middle. As DNA, the CDR3 is TGTGCCAGCAGGGGGGCGAGCTCCTATAATTCACCCCTCCACTTT. Translated: CASRGASSYNSPLHF.

The chain joins TRBV6-2 or TRBV6-3 to TRBJ2-3, with 11 bases that match TRBD2. The germline gives CDR1 MNHEY, CDR2 SVGEGT. The ends lost 5 bases at V and 3 bases at J; junction bases unmatched: 4. The CDR3 covers 15 residues. As DNA, the CDR3 is TGTGCCAGCAGTGCCCTAGCGGGGGGTACAGATACGCAGTATTTT. Encoded protein: CASSALAGGTDTQYF.

This chain uses TRBV24-1 with TRBJ2-5; no clear D. The germline gives CDR1 KGHDR, CDR2 SFDVKD. This CDR3 comprises 15 residues. V was shortened by 1 base and J by 5 bases, with 13 bases between the two germline ends. For the CDR3, the DNA is TGTGCCACCAGTGATTTTCACGGTTCCTTGGAGACCCAGTACTTC. It encodes CATSDFHGSLETQYF.

The V gene is TRBV10-3, the J gene TRBJ2-1, with 13 bases that match TRBD2. Germline V gives CDR1 ENHRY, CDR2 SYGVKD. The V gene end was trimmed by 7 bases and the J gene end by 1 base; junction bases not matched to a gene: 7. The CDR3 contains 17 residues. The CDR3 DNA follows: TGTGCCATCAAGGGACTAGCGGGAAATAATTCCTACAATGAGCAGTTCTTC. Protein: CAIKGLAGNNSYNEQFF.

The CDR3 region has the DNA TGCAGTGCTACCGGTTACACTGAAGCTTTCTTT. As protein: CSATGYTEAFF. This sequence joins TRBV20-1 and TRBJ1-1; D is undetermined. The germline V and J ends were trimmed by 4 bases and 3 bases, with 6 bases remaining between them. The CDR3 covers 11 residues. Germline-derived CDR1 and CDR2 are DFQATT and SNEGSKA (reference sequence).

The rearrangement links TRBV6-5 to TRBJ1-2, with TRBD1 matching over 8 bases. With V trimmed by 2 bases and J by 4 bases, 6 bases remained unmatched. This CDR3 contains 15 residues. Germline V gives CDR1 MNHEY, CDR2 SVGAGI. The CDR3 DNA sequence: TGTGCCAGCAGTTACGTCAGGGGGCGCGCCTATGGCTACACCTTC. It yields the protein CASSYVRGRAYGYTF.

The chain is built from TRBV11-2 and TRBJ2-7, with TRBD2 as a possible D gene (5 bases). V was cut by 5 bases and J by 2 bases, with 13 bases left in between. Germline lookup yields CDR1 SGHAT and CDR2 FQNNGV. There are 14 residues in the CDR3. CDR3 sequence (DNA): TGTGCCAGCAGCCTCACCTCGGGGACCTACGAGCAGTACTTC. Translation: CASSLTSGTYEQYF. Variable domain in full (rest from reference TRBV11-2 and TRBJ2-7): EAGVAQSPRYKIIEKRQSVAFWCNPISGHATLYWYQQILGQGPKLLIQFQNNGVVDDSQLPKDRFSAERLKGVDSTLKIQPAKLEDSAVYLCASSLTSGTYEQYFGPGTRLTVT.

The chain has TRBV24-1 and TRBJ1-5; weak D call: TRBD1 (5 bases). The CDR3 is 13 residues long. Germline V gene sequence: CDR1 KGHDR, CDR2 SFDVKD. Between the trimmed V and J ends, which lost 7 bases and 5 bases, there was a span of 11 bases. Here the CDR3 reads CATSGGRDQPQHF. In DNA, the CDR3 is TGTGCCACCAGCGGGGGGAGGGATCAGCCCCAGCATTTT.

CDR3 region: CASSSWDRAYYEQYF. The CDR3 region has the DNA TGTGCCAGCAGCTCCTGGGACAGGGCTTACTACGAGCAGTACTTC. V gene TRBV21-1 combines with J gene TRBJ2-7; no DNA check was done on the table's D call, TRBD1. TRBV21-1 is recorded as a pseudogene. The CDR3 loop spans 15 amino acids.

The J gene is TRBJ1-2, the V gene TRBV4-1; TRBD1 might be the D (5 bases). Trimming left V 0 bases short and J 6 bases short, with 20 bases between. Germline V gene sequence: CDR1 MGHRA, CDR2 YSYEKL. The CDR3 contains 17 residues. The CDR3 region has the DNA TGCGCCAGCAGCCAAGATCGATTTATGGGGGGAGTCCATGGCTACACCTTC. Residues: CASSQDRFMGGVHGYTF.

The gene calls are TRBV10-3 and TRBJ2-5; D is perhaps TRBD1 (6 bases). The CDR3 runs 13 residues. The germline V gene encodes CDR1 ENHRY and CDR2 SYGVKD. Trimming took off 4 bases at V and 7 bases at J, with 13 bases between the two ends. CDR3 region: CAISAGLGGTQYF. DNA of the CDR3: TGTGCCATCAGTGCCGGCCTAGGGGGGACCCAGTACTTC.

The rearrangement uses TRBV6-2 or TRBV6-3 and TRBJ2-6, with 8 bases matching TRBD1. Germline loops: CDR1 MNHEY, CDR2 SVGEGT. Trimming cost V 5 bases and J 3 bases; bases outside gene matches: 9. CDR3 length: 17 amino acids. The CDR3 DNA reads TGTGCCAGCAGTCCGAGAGACAGGGGAGGTGGGGCCAACGTCCTGACTTTC. As protein: CASSPRDRGGGANVLTF.

V usage is TRBV7-2 and J usage is TRBJ2-1, with D maybe TRBD2 (6 bases). From germline, CDR1 is SGHTA and CDR2 FQGNSA. The V end was cut by 2 bases, the J end by 2 bases, with 10 bases between. The CDR3 extends over 15 amino acids. CDR3 DNA sequence: TGTGCCAGCAGCTTATCGGGGGTAACCTACAATGAGCAGTTCTTC. It is translated as CASSLSGVTYNEQFF.

CDR3 in amino acids: CASGTSGRTGGYEQYF. CDR3 nucleotides: TGTGCCAGCGGGACTAGCGGCAGGACCGGGGGATACGAGCAGTACTTC. The J gene is TRBJ2-7, the V gene TRBV19; 11 bases fit TRBD2. Trimming took 9 bases from V and 4 from J; bases not matched to a gene: 14. The CDR3 is 16 amino acids. Looked up from germline, CDR1 is LNHDA and CDR2 is SQIVND (reference sequence).

The chain uses TRBV28 and TRBJ2-3; TRBD2 matches 10 bases. The V and J ends lost 7 bases and 1 base, in that order; junction bases with no gene match: 8. Germline values: CDR1 MDHEN, CDR2 SYDVKM. CDR3 length: 16 residues. As DNA, the CDR3 is TGTGCCAGCAAGCAAAGCGGGAGGGCCGGCACAGATACGCAGTATTTT. As protein: CASKQSGRAGTDTQYF.

This clone was detected only a few times. The chain uses TRBV19 and TRBJ1-2; 9 nucleotides align to TRBD1. Germline CDR1 is LNHDA and CDR2 is SQIVND (reference sequence). Unmatched junction bases numbered 8, after V lost 9 bases and J lost 6 bases. The CDR3 totals 13 residues. The CDR3 loop is CASSGTGIDGYTF. CDR3 DNA sequence: TGTGCCAGCTCCGGGACAGGGATCGATGGCTACACCTTC.